This T cell receptor (beta chain) was sequenced in a study of T cell responses to AZD1222 COVID-19 vaccine. Study findings and constraints: Epitopes outside B.1.351 and B.1.1.7 mutated regions reportedly drew nearly half of spike TCRs. In all cases, repertoires were sampled only after the peak T cell response.

Of note for this clone: The antigen is undetermined.

Data came from immunoSEQ multiplex PCR; TCRdb stores just in-frame clones and leaves some out. The sample lists roughly 80,000 clones, more than 80% occurring once. The CDR3 has 14 residues. Trimming took 6 bases from V and 2 from J, leaving 13 bases between them. Germline-derived CDR1 and CDR2 are SGHRS and YFSETQ. The specimen was peripheral blood, collected on day 0 of AZD1222 vaccination. The V call is TRBV5-1, the J call TRBJ2-3; D perhaps matches TRBD2 (6 bases). This TCR came from an adult in good health. The CDR3 protein is CASTLADFTDTQYF. The DNA of the CDR3 is TGCGCCAGCACCTTAGCGGACTTCACAGATACGCAGTATTTT.